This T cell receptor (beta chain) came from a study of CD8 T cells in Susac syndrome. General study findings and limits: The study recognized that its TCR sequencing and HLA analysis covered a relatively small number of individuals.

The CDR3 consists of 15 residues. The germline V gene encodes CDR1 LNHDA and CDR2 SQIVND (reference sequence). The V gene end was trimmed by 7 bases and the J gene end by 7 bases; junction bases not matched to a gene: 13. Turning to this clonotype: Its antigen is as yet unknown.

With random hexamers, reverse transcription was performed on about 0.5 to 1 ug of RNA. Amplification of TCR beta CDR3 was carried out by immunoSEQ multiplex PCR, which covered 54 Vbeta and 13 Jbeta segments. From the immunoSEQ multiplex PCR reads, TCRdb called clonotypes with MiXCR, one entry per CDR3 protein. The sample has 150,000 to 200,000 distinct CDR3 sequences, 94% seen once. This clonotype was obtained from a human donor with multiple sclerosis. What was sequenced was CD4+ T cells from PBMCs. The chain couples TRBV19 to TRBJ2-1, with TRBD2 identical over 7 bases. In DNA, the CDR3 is TGTGCCAGTAAGGAGACTAGCAAGGGATTTAATGAGCAGTTCTTC. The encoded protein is CASKETSKGFNEQFF.